The 20 T cell receptor beta chains below were found in one sample sequenced in a study of monozygotic twins with inflammatory bowel disease (dated by TCRdb to the late 2010s). Library method: 5' RACE. Sequenced using an Illumina HiSeq 2500. Reads reprocessed by TCRdb are summarized as one entry per CDR3 protein sequence, and DNA is absent. This sample's clone table shows nearly 450,000 distinct CDR3 sequences. Approximately 2.4% of the sample rests with the top ten. The sequenced sample was blood. The receptors derive from a human donor with ulcerative colitis or Crohn's disease, or a healthy co-twin of an affected twin (not recorded which).

The chain links TRBV19 to TRBJ2-1. The CDR3 has 16 amino acids. The germline gives CDR1 LNHDA, CDR2 SQIVND (reference sequence). CDR3 in amino acids: CASSDLGGGAYNEQFF.

The V gene is TRBV29-1, the J gene TRBJ2-1; TCRdb's D call, TRBD2, is unchecked because there is no DNA. The CDR3 sequence is 14 residues long. CDR1 SQVTM and CDR2 ANQGSEA come from the germline V gene. CDR3 loop: CSVESGRLYNEQFF.

The chain links TRBV29-1 to TRBJ2-4; TCRdb reports TRBD1, a call that lacks DNA to check it against. Germline lookup yields CDR1 SQVTM and CDR2 ANQGSEA. The CDR3 spans 13 residues. CDR3 protein: CSPSDRTTNIQYF.

This CDR3 reads CASRRAGTGPYNEQFF. J is TRBJ2-1 and V is TRBV6-2 or TRBV6-3; TCRdb indicates TRBD1, and absent DNA this call remains unverified. This CDR3 is built from 16 residues. Germline values: CDR1 MNHEY, CDR2 SVGEGT.

The chain uses TRBV20-1 and TRBJ2-1; the TCRdb call, TRBD2, lacks DNA for checking. Germline CDR1 and CDR2: DFQATT and SNEGSKA (reference sequence). The CDR3 is made up of 14 amino acids. This CDR3 is CSAGTSGGYNEQFF.

The CDR3 sequence: CSALRQGRDEQFF. The V call is TRBV20-1, the J call TRBJ2-1; TCRdb calls TRBD1, which cannot be checked without DNA. The CDR3 contains 13 residues. Germline lookup yields CDR1 DFQATT and CDR2 SNEGSKA (reference sequence).

The chain is built from TRBV14 and TRBJ2-7. CDR3 length equals 13 residues. CDR1 and CDR2 from the germline V gene are SGHDN and FVKESK. The CDR3 loop is CASSQGILYEQYF.

The chain employs TRBV7-3 and TRBJ2-1; TCRdb's D gene call, TRBD2, goes unchecked for lack of DNA. There are 14 residues in the CDR3. The germline V gene has CDR1 SGHTA and CDR2 FQGTGA. CDR3 loop: CASLAGRSYNEQFF.

This sequence joins TRBV27 and TRBJ1-4. Germline CDR1 MNHEY, CDR2 SMNVEV (reference sequence). This CDR3 comprises 16 residues. This CDR3 reads CASSPSNIQHNEKLFF.

The CDR3 spells CASSFGSGRTGEQYF. The chain has TRBV7-2 and TRBJ2-7; TCRdb gives TRBD2 as the D gene, but with no DNA this cannot be confirmed. Per the germline V gene, CDR1 is SGHTA and CDR2 is FQGNSA. The CDR3 covers 15 residues.

The rearrangement uses TRBV6-1 and TRBJ2-5; TCRdb indicates TRBD2, and absent DNA this call remains unverified. This CDR3 region has 14 residues. Germline V gene lookup returns CDR1 MNHNS and CDR2 SASEGT. The CDR3 protein is CATTKAGGPETQYF.

This chain links TRBV30 with TRBJ2-7; absent DNA, TCRdb's TRBD1 call cannot be checked. The CDR3 spans 11 residues. Germline CDR1 reads GTSNPN; CDR2 reads SVGIG (reference sequence). The CDR3 here is CAWGGLYEQYF.

The CDR3 loop reads CASSLEPPPTNYGYTF. The rearrangement links TRBV5-1 to TRBJ1-2; TCRdb outputs TRBD1, but without DNA this stays unchecked. The CDR3 is 16 amino acids. Germline V gene sequence: CDR1 SGHRS, CDR2 YFSETQ.

This chain links TRBV7-3 with TRBJ1-1. There are 14 residues in the CDR3. Germline values: CDR1 SGHTA, CDR2 FQGTGA. CDR3 amino acids: CASSSRASNTEAFF.

This rearrangement joins TRBV6-2 or TRBV6-3 to TRBJ1-5; TCRdb outputs TRBD1, but without DNA this stays unchecked. The CDR3 sequence is 16 residues long. CDR1 and CDR2 from the germline V gene are MNHEY and SVGEGT. CDR3: CASSGQGGGGNQPQHF.

CDR3 sequence: CASSRDSPLAYGYTF. The rearrangement uses TRBV5-1 and TRBJ1-2; the TRBD1 assignment by TCRdb is unverifiable without DNA. The germline CDR1 and CDR2 sequences are SGHRS and YFSETQ. This CDR3 spans 15 amino acids.

The CDR3 here is CASSPPSRVDEQYF. The genes are TRBV18 and TRBJ2-7; lacking DNA, the TRBD1 call made by TCRdb goes unchecked. CDR3 size: 14 residues. Germline assignment: CDR1 KGHSH and CDR2 LQKENI.

The CDR3 sequence is CASSEAWAVGNTIYF. The chain couples TRBV2 to TRBJ1-3. Germline lookup yields CDR1 SNHLY and CDR2 FYNNEI. The CDR3 is 15 amino acids.

The rearrangement joins TRBV10-3 to TRBJ2-1; TCRdb indicates TRBD2, and absent DNA this call remains unverified. In germline, CDR1 is ENHRY, CDR2 SYGVKD. This CDR3 has 14 residues. CDR3 protein: CAITPGLLINEQFF.

The chain has TRBV6-1 and TRBJ2-1; lacking DNA, the TRBD2 call made by TCRdb goes unchecked. The CDR3 has 14 amino acids. Germline CDR1 and CDR2: MNHNS and SASEGT. The CDR3 spells CASRRLAGDNEQFF.